This passage covers 20 T cell receptor beta chains from one sample sequenced in a study of blood T cell repertoires in COVID-19. Generated by immunoSEQ multiplex PCR, the TCRdb table keeps only in-frame clones and is missing some. The table includes under 400,000 clones, roughly 86% detected once. Specimen: peripheral blood. These receptors came from a woman aged 25 to 39 with COVID-19, enrolled during active disease.

The V and J genes are TRBV29-1 and TRBJ2-2, with 10 nucleotides matching TRBD1. Trimming at V came to 7 bases and at J to 5 bases, leaving 7 bases not matched to a gene. The CDR3 loop spans 14 amino acids. The germline CDR1 and CDR2 sequences are SQVTM and ANQGSEA. This CDR3 is CSARDRGDTGELFF. The CDR3 DNA reads as TGCAGCGCAAGGGACAGGGGAGATACCGGGGAGCTGTTTTTT.

The CDR3 sequence is CASSLDSNYGYTF. The CDR3 nucleotides read TGTGCCAGCAGCTTAGACTCGAACTATGGCTACACCTTC. This chain uses TRBV7-2 with TRBJ1-2; no clear D. Trimming took off 1 base at V and 2 bases at J, with 5 bases between the two ends. The CDR3 runs 13 residues. The germline CDR1 and CDR2 sequences are SGHTA and FQGNSA.

Turning to this clone: This may arise from a read error, as a much more abundant clone is one base away. This chain uses TRBV12-3 or TRBV12-4 with TRBJ1-1, with D unresolved. CDR3 length: 13 residues. Trimming cost V 1 base and J 0 bases, with 3 bases left between them. The CDR3 sequence is CASSLVLNTEAFF. The DNA for the CDR3 is TGTGCCAGCAGTTTAGTATTGAACACTGAAGCTTTCTTT.

The CDR3 region has the DNA TGTGCCAGCAGCCAAGAAAAGCGGGAGGGAGAAGGGAACATTCAGTACTTC. Translated, it gives CASSQEKREGEGNIQYF. The chain couples TRBV3-1 (or the pseudogene TRBV3-2) to TRBJ2-4, with 10 nucleotides matching TRBD2. Germline lookup yields CDR1 LGHDT and CDR2 YNNKEL (reference sequence). The CDR3 is made up of 17 amino acids. J lost 7 bases, V lost 0 bases, and 9 bases had no gene match.

The chain uses TRBV7-9 and TRBJ2-5; unclear D gene. V was pared by 10 bases and J by 1 base, with 4 bases between. Germline-derived CDR1 and CDR2 are SEHNR and FQNEAQ (reference sequence). This CDR3 is built from 10 residues. The CDR3 sequence: CANGQETQYF. The CDR3 DNA reads as TGTGCCAACGGCCAAGAGACCCAGTACTTC.

The genes are TRBV2 and TRBJ2-2; TRBD2 matches 8 bases. The CDR3 consists of 15 residues. Trimming removed 6 bases from V and 2 bases from J; junction bases left unmatched: 5. Germline V lookup: CDR1 SNHLY, CDR2 FYNNEI. The CDR3 reads CASRPGLGNTGELFF. CDR3 bases: TGTGCCAGCAGGCCGGGACTAGGTAACACCGGGGAGCTGTTTTTT.

This clone was observed a handful of times. This sequence joins TRBV9 and TRBJ1-4; unclear D gene. The CDR3 spans 14 residues. CDR1 and CDR2 from the germline V gene are SGDLS and YYNGEE. The ends were cut back, 2 bases at V and 8 bases at J, with 13 bases in the middle. The DNA of the CDR3 is TGTGCCAGCAGCGTGGGAGGTCTGCACGAAAAACTGTTTTTT. It is translated as CASSVGGLHEKLFF.

The V and J genes are TRBV3-1 (or the pseudogene TRBV3-2) and TRBJ1-2; D is unresolved. The length of the CDR3 is 13 residues. V lost 4 bases and J lost 6, with 12 bases in between. The germline gives CDR1 LGHDT, CDR2 YNNKEL (reference sequence). CDR3 amino acids: CASSPLRSDGYTF. The CDR3 bases are TGTGCCAGCAGCCCATTACGGAGTGATGGCTACACCTTC.

This clone was recorded only once. The V call is TRBV9, the J call TRBJ2-1; 7 bases are a match to TRBD2. With 3 bases clipped from V and 7 bases from J, the junction kept 13 bases outside the gene matches. The CDR3 contains 16 residues. Germline loops: CDR1 SGDLS, CDR2 YYNGEE. Here the CDR3 DNA reads TGTGCCAGCAGCGCCCCCCGAGGGAGGGCCGTTAATGAGCAGTTCTTC. Its translation: CASSAPRGRAVNEQFF.

Here the CDR3 reads CASSDYNNPGGPLGTQYF. As DNA, the CDR3 is TGTGCCAGCAGTGACTACAATAATCCGGGAGGCCCTCTAGGTACGCAGTATTTT. The V and J genes are TRBV6-2 or TRBV6-3 and TRBJ2-3; 7 bases map to TRBD2. This CDR3 is 18 amino acids long. Germline CDR1 is MNHEY and CDR2 is SVGEGT. The junction had 22 bases not matched to a gene; V was cut back by 5 bases and J by 8 bases.

J is TRBJ2-4 and V is TRBV9, with D possibly being TRBD2 (5 bases). CDR1 SGDLS and CDR2 YYNGEE come from the germline V gene. The CDR3 totals 16 residues. Between the trimmed V and J ends, which lost 4 bases and 0 bases, there was a span of 14 bases. CDR3 sequence: CASSPSRTLAKNIQYF. Here the CDR3 DNA reads TGTGCCAGCAGCCCCTCTAGGACTCTAGCCAAAAACATTCAGTACTTC.

The J gene is TRBJ2-7, the V gene TRBV7-3, with D perhaps TRBD2 (6 bases). The CDR3 consists of 14 residues. V was pared by 1 base and J by 2 bases, with 9 bases between. Germline loops: CDR1 SGHTA, CDR2 FQGTGA. DNA for the CDR3: TGTGCCAGCAGCTTAAGAGCGGGTCCCTACGAGCAGTACTTC. Encoded protein: CASSLRAGPYEQYF.

This clone is a singleton in its sample. The genes are TRBV24-1 and TRBJ2-3, with 8 bases that match TRBD2. There are 12 residues in the CDR3. V dropped 10 bases and J dropped 7; count of bases not matched to a gene: 6. Germline V gives CDR1 KGHDR, CDR2 SFDVKD. Here the CDR3 DNA reads TGTGCCACAGCGGGAGCTACTCATACGCAGTATTTT. This sequence encodes CATAGATHTQYF.

Here the CDR3 DNA reads TGTGCCAGCAGTGAATTTCAGGAAGAGACCCAGTACTTC. Translated, it gives CASSEFQEETQYF. This chain joins TRBV2 and TRBJ2-5; D ambiguous. Germline lookup yields CDR1 SNHLY and CDR2 FYNNEI. Trimming took 2 bases from V and 3 from J, leaving 7 bases between them. CDR3 length: 13 residues.

J is TRBJ1-6 and V is TRBV6-2 or TRBV6-3; D gene ambiguous. CDR1 is MNHEY, CDR2 SVGEGT, per germline. The CDR3 has 14 amino acids. V was trimmed by 7 bases and J by 12 bases, leaving 19 bases between them. The CDR3 is CASTPVAQGGPLHF. In DNA, the CDR3 is TGTGCCAGCACCCCGGTGGCTCAAGGAGGACCCCTCCACTTT.

This chain uses TRBV5-4 with TRBJ2-5; TRBD1 agrees at 8 bases. With 4 bases clipped from V and 7 bases from J, the junction kept 12 bases outside the gene matches. This CDR3 is built from 15 residues. Germline assignment: CDR1 SGHNT and CDR2 YYREEE (reference sequence). The CDR3 nucleotides are TGTGCCAGCAGCCCAGGACAGGGTGGGTTTGGGACCCAGTACTTC. Its protein is CASSPGQGGFGTQYF.

The gene calls are TRBV5-6 and TRBJ2-5; 9 positions match TRBD2. The CDR3 covers 16 residues. Germline lookup yields CDR1 SGHDT and CDR2 YYEEEE. J gave up 5 bases and V 0 bases, and 8 bases lay outside the gene matches. The CDR3 spells CASSLVPREGGETQYF. The CDR3 DNA reads TGTGCCAGCAGCTTGGTTCCGCGGGAGGGCGGCGAGACCCAGTACTTC.

This clone was observed once. The chain couples TRBV24-1 to TRBJ1-1, with D uncertain. With 4 bases removed from V and 0 bases from J, the gap between germline ends came to 5 bases. Germline V CDR1 and CDR2: KGHDR, SFDVKD. CDR3 length: 13 residues. The CDR3 DNA reads as TGTGCCACCAGTGAATCAGTGAACACTGAAGCTTTCTTT. This gives the protein CATSESVNTEAFF.

The CDR3 DNA reads TGCAGCGTTGCTCAAACGGTCGGCGGCGAGCAGTACTTC. It translates to CSVAQTVGGEQYF. J is TRBJ2-7 and V is TRBV29-1; no firm D call. CDR3 length: 13 amino acids. The V gene's germline CDR1 is SQVTM and CDR2 ANQGSEA. Trimming took off 4 bases at V and 6 bases at J, with 16 bases between the two ends.

This chain links TRBV27 with TRBJ1-1; D is possibly TRBD1 (5 bases). V lost 3 bases and J 5 bases, leaving 13 bases between the germline ends. There are 14 residues in the CDR3. From germline, CDR1 is MNHEY and CDR2 SMNVEV (reference sequence). CDR3 in amino acids: CASSFQDIPTEAFF. CDR3 in DNA: TGTGCCAGCAGTTTCCAGGACATTCCGACTGAAGCTTTCTTT.